Shown below are 4 T cell receptor beta chains from a single sample sequenced in a study of blood T cell repertoires in COVID-19. Libraries were prepared by immunoSEQ multiplex PCR; TCRdb keeps only in-frame clonotypes and omits some of them. The table shows approximately 200,000 clones, with 85% to 90% occurring only once. Specimen: peripheral blood. These TCRs come from an older woman with acute or convalescent COVID-19.

The V call is TRBV23-1, the J call TRBJ2-7; 10 positions match TRBD1. TRBV23-1 has ORF status, its function being uncertain. CDR3 length equals 23 residues. V trimming: 0 bases; J trimming: 2 bases; junction bases outside the gene matches: 25. CDR3: CASSQSHAQIRDRGFWTPYEQYF. Here the CDR3 DNA reads TGCGCCAGCAGTCAATCACATGCCCAGATTCGGGACAGGGGTTTCTGGACGCCCTACGAGCAGTACTTC.

V gene TRBV6-5 combines with J gene TRBJ1-4; maybe TRBD1 (6 bases). Germline CDR1 reads MNHEY; CDR2 reads SVGAGI. The CDR3 loop spans 13 amino acids. V was cut by 6 bases and J by 5 bases, with 10 bases left in between. The CDR3, as DNA: TGTGCCAGCAGGACAGGTTGGAATGAAAAACTGTTTTTT. It yields the protein CASRTGWNEKLFF.

This chain links TRBV3-1 (or the pseudogene TRBV3-2) with TRBJ2-1, with 10 bases lining up with TRBD1. CDR3 length: 18 amino acids. Germline V gives CDR1 LGHDT, CDR2 YNNKEL (reference sequence). V lost 4 bases and J lost 1; bases outside the gene matches: 10. The CDR3 DNA reads TGTGCCAGCAGCCCCCGGGACAGGGGAATGTCGTCCTACAATGAGCAGTTCTTC. Translated, it gives CASSPRDRGMSSYNEQFF.

The chain uses TRBV27 and TRBJ2-7, with a possible D match to TRBD2 (6 bases). Trimming shortened V by 3 bases and J by 0 bases, and 6 bases separated the two germline ends. The germline gives CDR1 MNHEY, CDR2 SMNVEV (reference sequence). This CDR3 is 13 amino acids long. CDR3 amino acids: CASSFGGSYEQYF. CDR3 coding DNA: TGTGCCAGCAGTTTCGGGGGCTCCTACGAGCAGTACTTC.